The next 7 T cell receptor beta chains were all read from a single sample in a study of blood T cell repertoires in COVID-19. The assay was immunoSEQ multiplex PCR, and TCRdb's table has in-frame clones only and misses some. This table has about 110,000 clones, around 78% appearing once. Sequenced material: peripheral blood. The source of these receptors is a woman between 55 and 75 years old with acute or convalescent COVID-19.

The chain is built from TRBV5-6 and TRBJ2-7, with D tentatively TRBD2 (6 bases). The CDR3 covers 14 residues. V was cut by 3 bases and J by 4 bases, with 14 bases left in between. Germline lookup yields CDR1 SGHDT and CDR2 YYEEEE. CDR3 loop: CASSSFWSGYEQYF. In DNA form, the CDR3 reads TGTGCCAGCAGCTCCTTCTGGAGCGGGTACGAGCAGTACTTC.

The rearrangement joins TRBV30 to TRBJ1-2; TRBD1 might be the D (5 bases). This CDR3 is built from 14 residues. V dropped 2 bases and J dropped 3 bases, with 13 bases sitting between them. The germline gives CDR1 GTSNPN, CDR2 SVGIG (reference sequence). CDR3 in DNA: TGTGCCTGGAGTAGCGGGACGGCATACTATGGCTACACCTTC. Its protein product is CAWSSGTAYYGYTF.

CDR3 nucleotides: TGTGCCAGCCAATTCCAGGGGGCGGAAGGCTACACCTTC. The encoded protein is CASQFQGAEGYTF. The J gene is TRBJ1-2, the V gene TRBV7-9; 8 bases are a match to TRBD1. The CDR3 is 13 amino acids. Germline V gene lookup returns CDR1 SEHNR and CDR2 FQNEAQ (reference sequence). V lost 8 bases, J lost 8 bases, and 10 bases stayed unmatched.

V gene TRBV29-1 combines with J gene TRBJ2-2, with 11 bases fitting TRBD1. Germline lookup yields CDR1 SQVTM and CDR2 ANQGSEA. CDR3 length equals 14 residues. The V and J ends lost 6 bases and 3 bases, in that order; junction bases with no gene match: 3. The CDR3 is CSVGQGGYTGELFF. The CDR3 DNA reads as TGCAGCGTGGGACAGGGGGGGTACACCGGGGAGCTGTTTTTT.

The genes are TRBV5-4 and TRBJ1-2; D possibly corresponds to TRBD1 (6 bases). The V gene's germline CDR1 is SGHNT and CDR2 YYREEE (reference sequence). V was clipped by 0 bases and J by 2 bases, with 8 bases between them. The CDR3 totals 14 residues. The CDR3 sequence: CASSLGQDNYGYTF. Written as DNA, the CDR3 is TGTGCCAGCAGCTTGGGACAGGACAACTATGGCTACACCTTC. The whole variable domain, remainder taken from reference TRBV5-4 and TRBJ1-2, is ETGVTQSPTHLIKTRGQQVTLRCSSQSGHNTVSWYQQALGQGPQFIFQYYREEENGRGNFPPRFSGLQFPNYSSELNVNALELDDSALYLCASSLGQDNYGYTFGSGTRLTVV.

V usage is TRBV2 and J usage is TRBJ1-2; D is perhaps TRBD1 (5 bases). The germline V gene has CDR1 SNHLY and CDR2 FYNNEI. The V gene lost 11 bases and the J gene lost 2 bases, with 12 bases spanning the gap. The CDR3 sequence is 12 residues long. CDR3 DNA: TGTGCCCAGGGCCAGTCGAACTATGGCTACACCTTC. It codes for CAQGQSNYGYTF.

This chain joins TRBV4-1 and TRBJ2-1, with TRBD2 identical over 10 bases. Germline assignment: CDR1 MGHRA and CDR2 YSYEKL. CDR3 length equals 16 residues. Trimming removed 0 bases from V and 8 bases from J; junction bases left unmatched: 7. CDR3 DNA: TGCGCCAGCAGCCAAGATTTGGCTAGCGGGGGCCATGAGCAGTTCTTC. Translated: CASSQDLASGGHEQFF.